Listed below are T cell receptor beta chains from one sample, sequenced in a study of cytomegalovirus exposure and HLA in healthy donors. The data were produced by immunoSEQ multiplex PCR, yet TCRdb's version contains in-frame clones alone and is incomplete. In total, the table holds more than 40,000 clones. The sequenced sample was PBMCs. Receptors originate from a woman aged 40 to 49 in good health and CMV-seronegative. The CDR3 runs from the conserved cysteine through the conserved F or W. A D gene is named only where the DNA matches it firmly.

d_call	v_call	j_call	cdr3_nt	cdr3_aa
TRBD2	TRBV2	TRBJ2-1	TGTGCCAGCATGGGGACTAGCGGGAGTATGTATGAGCAGTTCTTC	CASMGTSGSMYEQFF
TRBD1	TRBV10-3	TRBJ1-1	TGTGCCATCAGTAGCCCGGGACAGGGGAAAACTGAAGATTTCTTT	CAISSPGQGKTEDFF
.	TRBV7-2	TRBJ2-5	TGTGCCAGCAGCTCAGGAGGGGGGGTGGGAGAGACCCAGTACTTC	CASSSGGGVGETQYF
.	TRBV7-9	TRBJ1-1	TGTGCCAGCAGCTTGTTGGGACATGTCACTGAAGCTTTCTTT	CASSLLGHVTEAFF
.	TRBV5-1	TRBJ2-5	TGCGCCAGCAGGGGTGAAGGGGCAGAGACCCAGTACTTC	CASRGEGAETQYF
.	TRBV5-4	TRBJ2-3	TGTGCCAGCAGCAAAAGGGGGTCTCAGGGGACGGCGGATACGCAGTATTTT	CASSKRGSQGTADTQYF
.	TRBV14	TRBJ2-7	TGTGCCAGCAGCCAAGTTCCTCAGATCTACGAGCAGTACTTC	CASSQVPQIYEQYF
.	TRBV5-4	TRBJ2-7	TGTGCCAGCAGCATAGACAGGAACGGACGCTACGAGCAGTACTTC	CASSIDRNGRYEQYF
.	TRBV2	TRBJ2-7	TGTGCCAGCAGTGCCGGGTTCCCCTACGAGCAGTACTTC	CASSAGFPYEQYF
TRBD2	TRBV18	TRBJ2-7	TGTGCCAGCTCACTACAAATACCGGGACTAGCTGGGTACGAGCAGTACTTC	CASSLQIPGLAGYEQYF
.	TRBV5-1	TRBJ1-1	TGCGCCAGCAGCTTGGGGTCGGGGATAGCTATGAACACTGAAGCTTTCTTT	CASSLGSGIAMNTEAFF
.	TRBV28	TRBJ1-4	TGTGCCAGCACCACTTCTGATGGAGGTGAAAAACTGTTTTTT	CASTTSDGGEKLFF
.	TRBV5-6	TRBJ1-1	TGTGCCAGCAGCACCTTTAAGACAGAGATGAACACTGAAGCTTTCTTT	CASSTFKTEMNTEAFF
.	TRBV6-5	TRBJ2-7	TGTGCCAGCAGTTACCGGCAGGGTGGCTACGAGCAGTACTTC	CASSYRQGGYEQYF
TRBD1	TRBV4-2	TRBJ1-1	TGTGCCAGCAGCCACATAGGACAGGGGGCTATGAACACTGAAGCTTTCTTT	CASSHIGQGAMNTEAFF
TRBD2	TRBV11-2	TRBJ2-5	TGTGCCAGCAGCCCGGATTCTTTAGGACTAGCTAGAGAGGGGGAGACCCAGTACTTC	CASSPDSLGLAREGETQYF
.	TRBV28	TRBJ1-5	TGTGCCAGCAGTTTCTCCAGTTATAGCAATCAGCCCCAGCATTTT	CASSFSSYSNQPQHF
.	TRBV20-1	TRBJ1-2	TGCAGTGGGGAGGAGGTCTATGGCTACACCTTC	CSGEEVYGYTF
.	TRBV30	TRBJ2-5	TGTGCCTGGGCGGGACAGTCAAGGAAGACCCAGTACTTC	CAWAGQSRKTQYF
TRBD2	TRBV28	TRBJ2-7	TGTGCCAGCACGGTGGGACTAGCGGGAACCTACGAGCAGTACTTC	CASTVGLAGTYEQYF
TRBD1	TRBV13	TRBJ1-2	TGTGCCAGCAGCTACGACAGGGGTGACTTTGGCTACACCTTC	CASSYDRGDFGYTF
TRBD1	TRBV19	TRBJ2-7	TGTGCCACATCGACAGGGAGCTCCTACGAGCAGTACTTC	CATSTGSSYEQYF
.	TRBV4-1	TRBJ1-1	TGCGCCAGCAGCCAAGGGTGGGGGCTAGTCACTGAAGCTTTCTTT	CASSQGWGLVTEAFF
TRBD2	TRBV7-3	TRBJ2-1	TGTGCCAGCAGCTTAGGGGTGGGGGGGAATGAGCAGTTCTTC	CASSLGVGGNEQFF
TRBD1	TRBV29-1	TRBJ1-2	TGCAGCTCCCGTGAGACAGGGGACTATGGCTACACCTTC	CSSRETGDYGYTF
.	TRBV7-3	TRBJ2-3	TGTGCCAGCAGCTTAACTCCATTTACAGATACGCAGTATTTT	CASSLTPFTDTQYF
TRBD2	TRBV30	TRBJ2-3	TGTGCCTGGAGTGTACTAGCGGGAGGTCTAACAGATACGCAGTATTTT	CAWSVLAGGLTDTQYF
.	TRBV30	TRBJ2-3	TGTGCCTGGAGTGTACTTCGTCAATCGGGTGATACGCAGTATTTT	CAWSVLRQSGDTQYF